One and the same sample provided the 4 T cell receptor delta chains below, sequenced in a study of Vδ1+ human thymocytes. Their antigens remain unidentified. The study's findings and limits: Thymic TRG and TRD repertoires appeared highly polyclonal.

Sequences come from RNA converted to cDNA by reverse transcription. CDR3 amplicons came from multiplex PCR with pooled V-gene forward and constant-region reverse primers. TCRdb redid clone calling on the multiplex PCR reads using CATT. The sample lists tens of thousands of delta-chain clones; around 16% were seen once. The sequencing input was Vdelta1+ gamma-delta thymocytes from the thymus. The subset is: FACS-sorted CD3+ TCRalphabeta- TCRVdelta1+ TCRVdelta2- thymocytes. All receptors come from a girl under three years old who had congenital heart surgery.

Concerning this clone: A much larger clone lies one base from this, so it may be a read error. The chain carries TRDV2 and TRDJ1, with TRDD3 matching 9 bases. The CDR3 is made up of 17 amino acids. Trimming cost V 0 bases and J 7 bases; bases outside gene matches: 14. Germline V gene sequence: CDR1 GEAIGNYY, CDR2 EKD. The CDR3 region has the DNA TGTGCCTGTGACACCGGATACTGGGGGAACCGAGGGTTTAAACTCATCTTT. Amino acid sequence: CACDTGYWGNRGFKLIF.

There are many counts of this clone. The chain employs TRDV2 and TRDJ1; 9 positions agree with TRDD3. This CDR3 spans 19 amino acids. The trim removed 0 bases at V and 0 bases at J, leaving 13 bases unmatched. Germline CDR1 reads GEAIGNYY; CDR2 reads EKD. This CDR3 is CACDTVWGYGPTYTDKLIF. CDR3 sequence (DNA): TGTGCCTGTGACACCGTGTGGGGATACGGTCCGACCTACACCGATAAACTCATCTTT.

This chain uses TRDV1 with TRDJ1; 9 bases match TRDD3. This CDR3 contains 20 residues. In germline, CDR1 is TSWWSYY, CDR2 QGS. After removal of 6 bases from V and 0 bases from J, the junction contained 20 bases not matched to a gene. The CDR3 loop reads CALGSPRSVGDMIHTDKLIF. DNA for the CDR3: TGTGCTCTTGGTTCCCCGAGGTCGGTGGGGGATATGATCCACACCGATAAACTCATCTTT.

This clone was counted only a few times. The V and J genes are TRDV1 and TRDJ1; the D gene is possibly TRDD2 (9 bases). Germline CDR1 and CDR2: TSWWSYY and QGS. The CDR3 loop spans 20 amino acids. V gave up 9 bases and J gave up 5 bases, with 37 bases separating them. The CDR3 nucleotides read TGTGCTCTGCTCCTTCCTACTGGCGTACTGGGTACTGGGGGGGAAGATAAACTCATCTTT. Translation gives CALLLPTGVLGTGGEDKLIF.